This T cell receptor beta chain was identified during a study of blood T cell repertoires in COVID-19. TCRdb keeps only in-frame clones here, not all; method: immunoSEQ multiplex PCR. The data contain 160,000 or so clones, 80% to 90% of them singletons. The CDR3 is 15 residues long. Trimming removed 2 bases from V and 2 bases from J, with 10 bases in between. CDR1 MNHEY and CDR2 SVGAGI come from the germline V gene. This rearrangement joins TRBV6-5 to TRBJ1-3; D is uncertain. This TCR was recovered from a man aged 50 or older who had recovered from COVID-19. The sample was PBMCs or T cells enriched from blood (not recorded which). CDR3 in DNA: TGTGCCAGCAGTTACACCCCAGGAACTGGAAACACCATATATTTT. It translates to CASSYTPGTGNTIYF.